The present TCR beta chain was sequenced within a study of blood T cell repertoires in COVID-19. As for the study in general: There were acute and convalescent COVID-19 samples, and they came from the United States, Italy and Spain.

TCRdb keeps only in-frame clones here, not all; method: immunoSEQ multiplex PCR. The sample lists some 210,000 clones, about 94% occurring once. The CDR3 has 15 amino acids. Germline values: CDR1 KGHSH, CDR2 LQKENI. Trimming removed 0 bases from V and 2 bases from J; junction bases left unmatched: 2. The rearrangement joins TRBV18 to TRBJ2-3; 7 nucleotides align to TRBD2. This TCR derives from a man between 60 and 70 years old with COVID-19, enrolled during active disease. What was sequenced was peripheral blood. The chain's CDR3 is CASSPPGGYTDTQYF. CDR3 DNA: TGTGCCAGCTCACCACCCGGGGGGTACACAGATACGCAGTATTTT.